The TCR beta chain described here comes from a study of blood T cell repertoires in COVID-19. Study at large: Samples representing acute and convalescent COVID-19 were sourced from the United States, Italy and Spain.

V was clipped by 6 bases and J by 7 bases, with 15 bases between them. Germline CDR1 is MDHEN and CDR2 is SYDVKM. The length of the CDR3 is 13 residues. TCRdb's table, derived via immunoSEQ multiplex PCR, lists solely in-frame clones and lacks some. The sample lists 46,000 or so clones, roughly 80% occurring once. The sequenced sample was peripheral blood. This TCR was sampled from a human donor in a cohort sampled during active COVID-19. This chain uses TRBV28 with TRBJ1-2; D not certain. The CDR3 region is CASRVGSDGGYTF. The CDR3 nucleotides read TGTGCCAGCAGGGTCGGGTCAGACGGTGGCTACACCTTC.